This TCR beta chain was identified in a study of T cells after yellow fever vaccination. A 5'RACE template-switching step, the method used to make TCR cDNA, added a universal primer site and UMIs. Each CDR3 protein gets one entry after TCRdb re-called the 5' RACE reads with MiXCR. This sample has 300,000 to 400,000 distinct CDR3 sequences, with under 5% found just once. General observations from the study: A large majority of primary-vaccination clones showed up again after the booster (96% CD4, around 90% CD8). Contamination by abundant bulk-population clonotypes could be present in FACS-sorted repertoires. Compared with primary, the secondary response was weaker and peaked at day 5, not 15.

V was shortened by 5 bases and J by 0 bases, with 9 bases between the two germline ends. This CDR3 has 14 amino acids. Germline V gives CDR1 SGHTA, CDR2 FQGNSA. This clonotype was observed many times. Its target is unknown. This receptor was obtained from a man younger than 30 who received the YFV17D yellow fever vaccine. The chain links TRBV7-2 to TRBJ2-3, with D perhaps being TRBD1 or TRBD2 (5 bases each). The specimen comprised PBMCs, sampled 5 days after the yellow fever booster vaccination. CDR3 bases: TGTGCCAGCAGCACGGGACGTAGCACAGATACGCAGTATTTT. Its protein product is CASSTGRSTDTQYF.